A single sample is the source of the 18 T cell receptor beta chains below, sequenced in a study of blood T cells in healthy people across ages. Sample-barcoded 5' priming and a J-beta primer mix drove a second PCR of roughly 7 to 11 cycles. Each CDR3 protein is one row after TCRdb ran MiXCR on the 5' RACE reads. The table includes about 1 million distinct CDR3 sequences, under 45% detected once. Sequences were obtained from blood. Source of these receptors: a woman aged 55 to 70 in good health.

This chain connects TRBV30 to TRBJ2-3; D is unclear. V lost 1 base to trimming and J lost 0 bases, with 11 bases between them. The CDR3 runs 15 residues. CDR1 is GTSNPN and CDR2 is SVGIG in the germline V gene (reference sequence). The CDR3 here is CAWSAGSSSTDTQYF. In DNA, the CDR3 is TGTGCCTGGAGTGCCGGGTCCTCTAGCACAGATACGCAGTATTTT.

The chain's CDR3 is CAIERETGASYEQYF. The CDR3 nucleotides read TGTGCCATCGAAAGGGAGACAGGGGCGTCGTACGAGCAGTACTTC. The chain links TRBV6-1 to TRBJ2-7, with 8 nucleotides matching TRBD1. V was clipped by 10 bases and J by 4 bases; unmatched bases: 15. Germline assignment: CDR1 MNHNS and CDR2 SASEGT. The CDR3 has 15 residues.

This CDR3 is CASRTGTSPVNEQFF. The CDR3 DNA follows: TGTGCCAGCAGAACCGGGACTAGTCCTGTCAATGAGCAGTTCTTC. This sequence joins TRBV28 and TRBJ2-1; 8 bases align to TRBD2. The CDR3 has 15 amino acids. The V gene's germline CDR1 is MDHEN and CDR2 SYDVKM. J was trimmed by 6 bases and V by 6 bases; bases with no gene match: 10.

CDR3 coding DNA: TGCAGTGCTAGAGGGACTAAGGGGGGGGCCTACGAGCAGTACTTC. Residues: CSARGTKGGAYEQYF. The chain is built from TRBV20-1 and TRBJ2-7; tentative D call: TRBD2 (7 bases). This CDR3 has 15 amino acids. CDR1 and CDR2 (germline): DFQATT, SNEGSKA (reference sequence). V lost 1 base and J lost 2, with 15 bases in between.

V usage is TRBV10-1 and J usage is TRBJ2-5; no definite D call. Deletions cut 10 bases from V and 5 bases from J, with 11 bases between. The CDR3 length is 11 residues. Germline assignment: CDR1 WNHNN and CDR2 SYGVQD (reference sequence). CDR3 coding DNA: TGCGCCACCCCGGTTGAGGAGACCCAGTACTTC. Translation gives CATPVEETQYF.

V and J are TRBV6-1 and TRBJ2-7; D not certain. V shed 6 bases and J shed 7 bases, with 19 bases lying between them. CDR1 and CDR2 (germline): MNHNS, SASEGT. This CDR3 has 14 residues. CDR3 in DNA: TGTGCCAGCAGGCCGCTCGGCTCCTACAATGAGCAGTACTTC. Its translation is CASRPLGSYNEQYF.

This clonotype was seen a few times. The chain couples TRBV3-1 to TRBJ2-5; 8 bases match TRBD2. Gene TRBJ2-7 matches the end of the DNA better, so the J call may be wrong. This CDR3 has 15 amino acids. Germline V gene data show CDR1 as LGHDT and CDR2 as YNNKEL (reference sequence). The CDR3 spells CASSQGSLAGYEQYF. In nucleotides, the CDR3 is TGTGCCAGCAGCCAAGGTTCGCTAGCGGGCTACGAGCAGTACTTC.

This clonotype was seen only a few times. CDR3 protein: CAISDRNEQFF. The CDR3 DNA sequence: TGTGCCATCAGCGACAGGAATGAGCAGTTCTTC. The V call is TRBV10-3, the J call TRBJ2-1; D is possibly TRBD1 (6 bases). V was clipped by 6 bases and J by 7 bases, with 7 bases between them. Germline V gene lookup returns CDR1 ENHRY and CDR2 SYGVKD. This CDR3 is 11 amino acids long.

With respect to this clonotype: A read error may produce the germline difference seen at one junction end. The chain's CDR3 is CAGSSTAWEETQYF. CDR3 nucleotides: TGTGCCGGCAGTTCCACTGCTTGGGAAGAGACCCAGTACTTC. The chain joins TRBV6-5 to TRBJ2-5, with no clear D. The CDR3 totals 14 residues. Per the germline V gene, CDR1 is MNHEY and CDR2 is SVGAGI.

This clonotype was seen more than once but under ten times. The chain links TRBV20-1 to TRBJ1-2; D not certain. V was shortened by 0 bases and J by 4 bases, with 9 bases between the two germline ends. There are 13 residues in the CDR3. Germline V gene sequence: CDR1 DFQATT, CDR2 SNEGSKA (reference sequence). The CDR3 DNA reads as TGCAGTGCTAGAGATCCGGAGGCCTATGGCTACACCTTC. As protein: CSARDPEAYGYTF.

Here the CDR3 reads CASSDRRDSSQETQYF. The CDR3 DNA sequence: TGTGCCAGCAGTGACCGGCGGGATTCAAGCCAAGAGACCCAGTACTTC. The V gene is TRBV2, the J gene TRBJ2-5; D may be TRBD2 (6 bases). Germline V gene data show CDR1 as SNHLY and CDR2 as FYNNEI. V lost 3 bases and J 1 base, leaving 15 bases between the germline ends. The CDR3 runs to 16 residues.

The genes are TRBV2 and TRBJ2-4; 10 bases align to TRBD1. The J call is uncertain, as TRBJ2-7 better fits the DNA end. CDR1 and CDR2 (germline): SNHLY, FYNNEI. The CDR3 consists of 15 residues. The CDR3 DNA is TGTGCCAGCAGTGAAGGAGGGACAGGGGATTACGAGCAGTACTTC. The encoded protein is CASSEGGTGDYEQYF.

This clonotype was picked up a small number of times. J is TRBJ2-1 and V is TRBV29-1, with 12 bases lining up with TRBD2. The DNA end is a closer match to TRBJ2-7, so the J assignment may be wrong. Germline CDR1 is SQVTM and CDR2 is ANQGSEA. There are 14 residues in the CDR3. The DNA of the CDR3 is TGCAGCGTTACTAGCGGGAGGCCCTACAATGAGCAGTACTTC. This encodes CSVTSGRPYNEQYF.

The V gene is TRBV7-3, the J gene TRBJ2-7; the D gene is possibly TRBD1 (5 bases). This CDR3 contains 15 residues. The V and J ends lost 5 bases and 4 bases respectively, with 18 bases between them. Germline CDR1 reads SGHTA; CDR2 reads FQGTGA. DNA of the CDR3: TGTGCCAGCAGCGTTGGTGGGGCAGGTGGTTACGAGCAGTACTTC. Translated, it gives CASSVGGAGGYEQYF.

V gene TRBV30 combines with J gene TRBJ2-3; maybe TRBD2 (6 bases). V lost 7 bases and J lost 3, with 17 bases in between. The CDR3 has 14 amino acids. The germline gives CDR1 GTSNPN, CDR2 SVGIG (reference sequence). The CDR3 region has the DNA TGTGCCTTTTCTCGGGGAGGAAGAACAGATACGCAGTATTTT. It translates to CAFSRGGRTDTQYF.

The chain couples TRBV7-8 to TRBJ2-5; TRBD2 agrees at 14 bases. Germline CDR1 SGHVS, CDR2 FQNEAQ. The CDR3 totals 18 residues. V lost 2 bases and J lost 4; bases outside the gene matches: 9. The CDR3: CASSLLIGLAGGLETQYF. The CDR3 nucleotides read TGTGCCAGCAGCTTACTGATAGGACTAGCGGGAGGTCTAGAGACCCAGTACTTC. Using reference TRBV7-8 and TRBJ2-5 for the parts outside the CDR3, the full variable domain is GAGVSQSPRYKVAKRGQDVALRCDPISGHVSLFWYQQALGQGPEFLTYFQNEAQLDKSGLPSDRFFAERPEGSVSTLKIQRTQQEDSAVYLCASSLLIGLAGGLETQYFGPGTRLLVL.

This clonotype has just a few counts. The genes are TRBV20-1 and TRBJ2-7; D is possibly TRBD1 or TRBD2 (5 bases each). Per germline, CDR1 DFQATT and CDR2 SNEGSKA (reference sequence). Deletions cut 8 bases from V and 0 bases from J, with 14 bases between. The CDR3 is 13 residues long. CDR3 loop: CSSSRDASYEQYF. CDR3 sequence (DNA): TGCAGTTCATCCCGGGACGCCTCCTACGAGCAGTACTTC.

This clonotype was picked up one time. V is TRBV28 and J is TRBJ2-1; D might be TRBD1 or TRBD2, each matching 5 bases. V was shortened by 6 bases and J by 10 bases, with 16 bases between the two germline ends. This CDR3 has 13 amino acids. Per the germline V gene, CDR1 is MDHEN and CDR2 is SYDVKM. The CDR3 DNA follows: TGTGCCAGCAGGGGCCCAGGCAGGGACGAGCAGTTCTTC. The encoded protein is CASRGPGRDEQFF.